Listed below are T cell receptor beta chains from one sample, sequenced in a study of T cell clones after liver transplantation. Assay used: immunoSEQ multiplex PCR; TCRdb lists only in-frame clones, some missing. The table shows some 75,000 clones, with about four fifths occurring only once. The specimen was CD4+ T cells from blood, collected before liver transplant. The source of these receptors is a human donor who received a liver transplant. Both conserved end residues are part of each CDR3. The order of the fields is D gene, clone size, J gene, V gene, CDR3 DNA, CDR3 protein. The D gene is left open where the match is weak. Size is stated for part of the rows, as once, few or many counts, or as a class when the clone is expanded.

d_call: -
clone_size: -
j_call: TRBJ1-2
v_call: TRBV28
cdr3_nt: TGTGCCAGCAGTCAACTACAGGGAGGGATTTATGGCTACACCTTC
cdr3_aa: CASSQLQGGIYGYTF

d_call: TRBD1
clone_size: -
j_call: TRBJ1-2
v_call: TRBV2
cdr3_nt: TGTGCCAGCAGTGAAAGGGGGCTTAACTATGGCTACACCTTC
cdr3_aa: CASSERGLNYGYTF

d_call: TRBD1
clone_size: -
j_call: TRBJ1-2
v_call: TRBV5-1
cdr3_nt: TGCGCCAGCAGCTCAAGGGGACAGGGGGCGTCGACCGCGGAATATGGCTACACCTTC
cdr3_aa: CASSSRGQGASTAEYGYTF

d_call: -
clone_size: -
j_call: TRBJ1-2
v_call: TRBV2
cdr3_nt: TGTGCCAGCAGTGAACGGGAGGGATCCTATGGCTACACCTTC
cdr3_aa: CASSEREGSYGYTF

d_call: -
clone_size: -
j_call: TRBJ2-7
v_call: TRBV19
cdr3_nt: TGTGCCAGTAAAGGGAGCGGGCCAACCTACGAGCAGTACTTC
cdr3_aa: CASKGSGPTYEQYF

d_call: -
clone_size: few
j_call: TRBJ1-2
v_call: TRBV5-1
cdr3_nt: TGCGCCAGCAGCTTGACGGAAAGCTATGGCTACACCTTC
cdr3_aa: CASSLTESYGYTF

d_call: -
clone_size: once
j_call: TRBJ2-1
v_call: TRBV6-5
cdr3_nt: TGTGCCAGCAGTTATAGACGGGCCTACAATGAGCAGTTCTTC
cdr3_aa: CASSYRRAYNEQFF

d_call: TRBD1
clone_size: -
j_call: TRBJ1-1
v_call: TRBV7-2
cdr3_nt: TGTGCCAGCAGCCCCACGGACAGGAGAGCTTTCTTT
cdr3_aa: CASSPTDRRAFF

d_call: TRBD1
clone_size: -
j_call: TRBJ2-2
v_call: TRBV6-6
cdr3_nt: TGTGCCAGCAGTTCTCCGGACAGGGGGCCCGGGGAGCTGTTTTTT
cdr3_aa: CASSSPDRGPGELFF

d_call: TRBD2
clone_size: -
j_call: TRBJ2-7
v_call: TRBV5-1
cdr3_nt: TGCGCCAGCCGGACTAGCGGAACCTACGAGCAGTACTTC
cdr3_aa: CASRTSGTYEQYF

d_call: -
clone_size: few
j_call: TRBJ2-5
v_call: TRBV7-2
cdr3_nt: TGTGCCAGCAGCCCTCAAGAGACCCAGTACTTC
cdr3_aa: CASSPQETQYF

d_call: -
clone_size: -
j_call: TRBJ2-1
v_call: TRBV7-6
cdr3_nt: TGTGCCAGCAGCTTTGTCTTCAAGGGTAGCCGAGGCGATGAGCAGTTCTTC
cdr3_aa: CASSFVFKGSRGDEQFF

d_call: TRBD1
clone_size: once
j_call: TRBJ1-3
v_call: TRBV28
cdr3_nt: TGTGCCAGCAGTTTATTAGAACAGGGGGGCTCTGGAAACACCATATATTTT
cdr3_aa: CASSLLEQGGSGNTIYF

d_call: -
clone_size: -
j_call: TRBJ2-3
v_call: TRBV19
cdr3_nt: TGTGCCAGTAGTAAGGACACGGGAGGCACAGATACGCAGTATTTT
cdr3_aa: CASSKDTGGTDTQYF

d_call: -
clone_size: once
j_call: TRBJ1-2
v_call: TRBV30
cdr3_nt: TGTGCCTGCACGGGTATGGGGAGTTCCTATGGCTACACCTTC
cdr3_aa: CACTGMGSSYGYTF

d_call: TRBD1
clone_size: -
j_call: TRBJ1-2
v_call: TRBV10-2
cdr3_nt: TGCGCCAGCAGTGGGGGGCCGGGACAGACTAACTATGGCTACACCTTC
cdr3_aa: CASSGGPGQTNYGYTF

d_call: TRBD2
clone_size: -
j_call: TRBJ2-5
v_call: TRBV15
cdr3_nt: TGTGCCACCAGCAGGGGTCCCGGGACTAGCGGGGAGACCCAGTACTTC
cdr3_aa: CATSRGPGTSGETQYF

d_call: -
clone_size: -
j_call: TRBJ2-7
v_call: TRBV28
cdr3_nt: TGTGCCAGCAGTTCAGTCGACAGCCCCTACGAGCAGTACTTC
cdr3_aa: CASSSVDSPYEQYF

d_call: TRBD1
clone_size: -
j_call: TRBJ1-2
v_call: TRBV5-1
cdr3_nt: TGCGCCAGCAGCTTGGACATACAGGGGGCTCAAGGCTACACCTTC
cdr3_aa: CASSLDIQGAQGYTF

d_call: -
clone_size: -
j_call: TRBJ2-7
v_call: TRBV18
cdr3_nt: TGTGCCAGCTCACAGGAGGACAGCCAGCTACGAGGGCAGTACTTC
cdr3_aa: CASSQEDSQLRGQYF

d_call: -
clone_size: -
j_call: TRBJ2-5
v_call: TRBV6-8
cdr3_nt: TGTGCCAGCAGTCGACAAGAGACCCAGTACTTC
cdr3_aa: CASSRQETQYF

d_call: TRBD1
clone_size: -
j_call: TRBJ2-7
v_call: TRBV19
cdr3_nt: TGTGCCAGTAGTATCCGGACAGGGAACCACGAGCAGTACTTC
cdr3_aa: CASSIRTGNHEQYF

d_call: -
clone_size: -
j_call: TRBJ2-5
v_call: TRBV7-2
cdr3_nt: TGTGCCAGCAGCTTGGGGGGCGGGGTGGGGACGGAGACCCAGTACTTC
cdr3_aa: CASSLGGGVGTETQYF

d_call: -
clone_size: -
j_call: TRBJ1-3
v_call: TRBV28
cdr3_nt: TGTGCCACCACAGGGAGAAACACCATATATTTT
cdr3_aa: CATTGRNTIYF

d_call: -
clone_size: -
j_call: TRBJ2-6
v_call: TRBV28
cdr3_nt: TGTGCCAGCAGGCTTCGGAGCGGGGCCAACGTCCTGACTTTC
cdr3_aa: CASRLRSGANVLTF

d_call: -
clone_size: -
j_call: TRBJ2-5
v_call: TRBV11-2
cdr3_nt: TGTGCCAGCAGCGTCGCATATTGGACGGACTACCAAGAGACCCAGTACTTC
cdr3_aa: CASSVAYWTDYQETQYF

d_call: TRBD2
clone_size: -
j_call: TRBJ2-1
v_call: TRBV4-1
cdr3_nt: TGCGCCAGCAGCCAAAAGGGACTAGTCGGTGAGCAGTTCTTC
cdr3_aa: CASSQKGLVGEQFF

d_call: TRBD2
clone_size: -
j_call: TRBJ2-7
v_call: TRBV19
cdr3_nt: TGTGCCAGTAGCCCTGGGGGGTGGACTAGCGGTTACGAGCAGTACTTC
cdr3_aa: CASSPGGWTSGYEQYF

d_call: -
clone_size: -
j_call: TRBJ2-5
v_call: TRBV28
cdr3_nt: TGTGCCAGCAGTTTGGCCGGGCGTGAGGAGACCCAGTACTTC
cdr3_aa: CASSLAGREETQYF

d_call: -
clone_size: -
j_call: TRBJ2-1
v_call: TRBV7-3
cdr3_nt: TGTGCCAGCAGCAGTCGTGGGAGTCGGGAGCAGTTCTTC
cdr3_aa: CASSSRGSREQFF

d_call: TRBD2
clone_size: few
j_call: TRBJ2-2
v_call: TRBV2
cdr3_nt: TGTGCCAGCAGGGGACTAGCGGGTCACACCGGGGAGCTGTTTTTT
cdr3_aa: CASRGLAGHTGELFF

d_call: -
clone_size: -
j_call: TRBJ2-7
v_call: TRBV28
cdr3_nt: TGTGCCAGCAGTTTGGGGTTGGCGCAGCTGGCCAACTACGAGCAGTACTTC
cdr3_aa: CASSLGLAQLANYEQYF

d_call: TRBD1
clone_size: -
j_call: TRBJ2-5
v_call: TRBV5-1
cdr3_nt: TGCGCCAGCAGCCGACAGGGGAGGAGGGGGCAAGAGACCCAGTACTTC
cdr3_aa: CASSRQGRRGQETQYF

d_call: -
clone_size: -
j_call: TRBJ1-5
v_call: TRBV6-1
cdr3_nt: TGTGCCAGCAGCGCCCGGGGGGAGTGGAATCAGCCCCAGCATTTT
cdr3_aa: CASSARGEWNQPQHF

d_call: TRBD2
clone_size: -
j_call: TRBJ2-2
v_call: TRBV5-1
cdr3_nt: TGCGCCAGCAGCCGGGGGGATACCGGGGAGCTGTTTTTT
cdr3_aa: CASSRGDTGELFF

d_call: -
clone_size: -
j_call: TRBJ1-3
v_call: TRBV5-1
cdr3_nt: TGCGCCAGCAGCCCACTCCAGGGGAACACCATATATTTT
cdr3_aa: CASSPLQGNTIYF

d_call: -
clone_size: -
j_call: TRBJ2-7
v_call: TRBV28
cdr3_nt: TGTGCCAGCAGTTTAGACCAACGCTACGAGCAGTACTTC
cdr3_aa: CASSLDQRYEQYF

d_call: -
clone_size: -
j_call: TRBJ1-5
v_call: TRBV10-2
cdr3_nt: TGCGCCAGCAGCATAAAAAGACAGAACAATCAGCCCCAGCATTTT
cdr3_aa: CASSIKRQNNQPQHF

d_call: -
clone_size: -
j_call: TRBJ2-5
v_call: TRBV5-1
cdr3_nt: TGCGCCAGCAGCCGTGACAGTGCCCAAGGGGGAAAGGGGACCCAGTACTTC
cdr3_aa: CASSRDSAQGGKGTQYF

d_call: -
clone_size: -
j_call: TRBJ1-2
v_call: TRBV14
cdr3_nt: TGTGCCAGCAGCGGCAGGAACTATGGCTACACCTTC
cdr3_aa: CASSGRNYGYTF

d_call: TRBD2
clone_size: once
j_call: TRBJ2-5
v_call: TRBV7-3
cdr3_nt: TGTGCCAGCAGCTTAAGGGGAGGTAGCGGGTTTGGGGAGACCCAGTACTTC
cdr3_aa: CASSLRGGSGFGETQYF

d_call: -
clone_size: few
j_call: TRBJ2-5
v_call: TRBV18
cdr3_nt: TGTGCCAGCTCAACGGTACTTCAAGAGACCCAGTACTTC
cdr3_aa: CASSTVLQETQYF

d_call: TRBD2
clone_size: -
j_call: TRBJ2-6
v_call: TRBV19
cdr3_nt: TGTGCCAGTAGACGGGAGGGTGGGGCCAACGTCCTGACTTTC
cdr3_aa: CASRREGGANVLTF

d_call: TRBD1
clone_size: -
j_call: TRBJ2-2
v_call: TRBV19
cdr3_nt: TGTGCCACCGCACGTGGACAGGGTAGGACCGGGGAGCTGTTTTTT
cdr3_aa: CATARGQGRTGELFF

d_call: TRBD1
clone_size: -
j_call: TRBJ2-2
v_call: TRBV5-1
cdr3_nt: TGCGCCAGCAGATATCAGGGGGCCAACACCGGGGAGCTGTTTTTT
cdr3_aa: CASRYQGANTGELFF

d_call: -
clone_size: -
j_call: TRBJ2-2
v_call: TRBV25-1
cdr3_nt: TGTGCCAGCAGTGAAGGAGGCAGGGGCTATCCCGGGGAGCTGTTTTTT
cdr3_aa: CASSEGGRGYPGELFF

d_call: -
clone_size: few
j_call: TRBJ2-1
v_call: TRBV29-1
cdr3_nt: TGCAGCGCATCCCGGAGTCTATCGGGCGTCAATGAGCAGTTCTTC
cdr3_aa: CSASRSLSGVNEQFF

d_call: -
clone_size: -
j_call: TRBJ1-2
v_call: TRBV5-1
cdr3_nt: TGCGCCAGCAGCGCAACTAACTATGGCTACACCTTC
cdr3_aa: CASSATNYGYTF

d_call: -
clone_size: -
j_call: TRBJ1-5
v_call: TRBV10-3
cdr3_nt: TGTGCCATCAGTGATAGCAATCAGCCCCAGCATTTT
cdr3_aa: CAISDSNQPQHF

d_call: TRBD1
clone_size: many
j_call: TRBJ2-7
v_call: TRBV18
cdr3_nt: TGTGCCAGCTCACCACGGGCCGGACAGGGGCTCTCCTACGAGCAGTACTTC
cdr3_aa: CASSPRAGQGLSYEQYF

d_call: TRBD1
clone_size: -
j_call: TRBJ1-4
v_call: TRBV2
cdr3_nt: TGTGCCAGCAGACAGGGGTGGAGTGAAAAACTGTTTTTT
cdr3_aa: CASRQGWSEKLFF

d_call: -
clone_size: -
j_call: TRBJ1-2
v_call: TRBV20-1
cdr3_nt: TGCAGTGACGATTCTAACTATGGCTACACCTTC
cdr3_aa: CSDDSNYGYTF

d_call: -
clone_size: -
j_call: TRBJ2-7
v_call: TRBV19
cdr3_nt: TGTGCCAGTAGCCCCGGGACGGGCGCACCGCAGTACTTC
cdr3_aa: CASSPGTGAPQYF

d_call: -
clone_size: -
j_call: TRBJ1-2
v_call: TRBV28
cdr3_nt: TGTGCCAGCAGTTCCCGGAACCACCTAAGAACTAACTATGGCTACACCTTC
cdr3_aa: CASSSRNHLRTNYGYTF

d_call: -
clone_size: -
j_call: TRBJ2-5
v_call: TRBV4-1
cdr3_nt: TGCGCCAGCAGCCAAGGGCGCAAAGAGACCCAGTACTTC
cdr3_aa: CASSQGRKETQYF

d_call: -
clone_size: few
j_call: TRBJ2-1
v_call: TRBV5-6
cdr3_nt: TGTGCCAGCAGCTTGGTCCTAGCGCACACGAATGAGCAGTTCTTC
cdr3_aa: CASSLVLAHTNEQFF

d_call: -
clone_size: -
j_call: TRBJ2-5
v_call: TRBV6-1
cdr3_nt: TGTGCCAGCACATCAGGGCTAGGGCAAGAGACCCAGTACTTC
cdr3_aa: CASTSGLGQETQYF

d_call: TRBD2
clone_size: many
j_call: TRBJ2-7
v_call: TRBV7-3
cdr3_nt: TGTGCCAGCAGCCTTACGGCTAGCGGATCCTACGAGCAGTACTTC
cdr3_aa: CASSLTASGSYEQYF

d_call: TRBD2
clone_size: once
j_call: TRBJ2-7
v_call: TRBV6-6
cdr3_nt: TGTGCCAGCAGGGACATCGGGGGGGAGAGCTCCTACGAGCAGTACTTC
cdr3_aa: CASRDIGGESSYEQYF